The 14 T cell receptor beta chains listed next were all sequenced from one sample in a study of blood T cell repertoires in COVID-19. Profiling relied on immunoSEQ multiplex PCR, and the TCRdb table lists in-frame clones only, not all of them. The sample gives 230,000 or so clones, about nine tenths of which show up once; less than 4.5% is in the top ten. Sequencing was done on a sample of PBMCs or T cells enriched from blood (not recorded which). These receptors were taken from a woman in her thirties or forties with acute COVID-19.

The chain joins TRBV30 to TRBJ2-1, with unresolved D. V lost 3 bases and J 9 bases, leaving 12 bases between the germline ends. The CDR3 extends over 12 amino acids. Germline CDR1 GTSNPN, CDR2 SVGIG (reference sequence). Here the CDR3 DNA reads TGTGCCTGGAGGGGTTATTCGGGTGAGCAGTTCTTC. Its translation: CAWRGYSGEQFF.

This chain links TRBV19 with TRBJ1-2, with D hard to call. The CDR3 contains 13 residues. V lost 5 bases and J lost 4, with 11 bases in between. Germline assignment: CDR1 LNHDA and CDR2 SQIVND (reference sequence). The CDR3 nucleotides read TGTGCCAGTAGTTTGGGAGGGTCCTATGGCTACACCTTC. Translating gives CASSLGGSYGYTF.

This sequence joins TRBV27 and TRBJ1-5; D gene ambiguous. Germline V gene lookup returns CDR1 MNHEY and CDR2 SMNVEV (reference sequence). V lost 6 bases to trimming and J lost 3 bases, with 15 bases between them. The CDR3 length is 15 residues. Here the CDR3 DNA reads TGTGCCAGCAGCCATCTCCCGGGGATCAATCAGCCCCAGCATTTT. Translation gives CASSHLPGINQPQHF.

V gene TRBV2 combines with J gene TRBJ2-7, with D possibly being TRBD1 (5 bases). The CDR3 spans 12 residues. Deletions cut 6 bases from V and 4 bases from J, with 10 bases between. CDR1 is SNHLY, CDR2 FYNNEI, per germline. CDR3 DNA sequence: TGTGCCAGCAGAGGCGACAGTTACGAGCAGTACGTC. Encoded protein: CASRGDSYEQYV.

The rearrangement joins TRBV10-3 to TRBJ1-1; D unresolved. The CDR3 loop spans 12 amino acids. Germline V lookup: CDR1 ENHRY, CDR2 SYGVKD. V lost 1 base and J lost 6, with 6 bases in between. The DNA for the CDR3 is TGTGCCATCAGTGAGTTTGGAGCTGAAGCTTTCTTT. This translates into CAISEFGAEAFF.

This rearrangement joins TRBV28 to TRBJ2-7; D uncertain. From germline, CDR1 is MDHEN and CDR2 SYDVKM. The CDR3 totals 11 residues. V dropped 5 bases and J dropped 7 bases, with 9 bases sitting between them. The CDR3 bases are TGTGCCAGCAGTGGTCTCGGGGAGCAGTACTTC. Translated, it gives CASSGLGEQYF.

This chain connects TRBV14 to TRBJ2-5, with 9 bases matching TRBD2. Germline V gives CDR1 SGHDN, CDR2 FVKESK. The CDR3 is 17 residues long. V shed 0 bases, J shed 0 bases, and the junction held 5 bases outside the gene matches. The CDR3 bases are TGTGCCAGCAGCCAAGACGCCAGCGGGGGGTACCAAGAGACCCAGTACTTC. This sequence encodes CASSQDASGGYQETQYF.

The gene calls are TRBV3-1 (or the pseudogene TRBV3-2) and TRBJ2-1; tentatively, D is TRBD2 (6 bases). The ends were cut back, 3 bases at V and 15 bases at J, with 12 bases in the middle. CDR1 and CDR2 from the germline V gene are LGHDT and YNNKEL (reference sequence). This CDR3 comprises 11 residues. CDR3 amino acids: CASSQQHGRFF. In nucleotides, the CDR3 is TGTGCCAGCAGCCAGCAACACGGGAGGTTCTTC.

The chain joins TRBV30 to TRBJ2-2, with a possible D match to TRBD1 (6 bases). Germline V gives CDR1 GTSNPN, CDR2 SVGIG (reference sequence). Between the trimmed V and J ends, which lost 3 bases and 7 bases, there was a span of 15 bases. The CDR3 length is 14 residues. CDR3 in amino acids: CAWRTGKFVGELFF. CDR3 in DNA: TGTGCCTGGAGGACAGGAAAGTTCGTCGGGGAGCTGTTTTTT.

The CDR3 region is CASTQGDNSPLHF. The DNA for the CDR3 is TGTGCCAGCACGCAGGGTGATAATTCACCCCTCCACTTT. The chain carries TRBV2 and TRBJ1-6, with a tentative D call TRBD1 (5 bases). This CDR3 contains 13 residues. Germline V gene sequence: CDR1 SNHLY, CDR2 FYNNEI. V lost 7 bases, J lost 5 bases, and 9 bases lay in between. The variable domain in full, with the rest retrieved from reference TRBV2 and TRBJ1-6, is EPEVTQTPSHQVTQMGQEVILRCVPISNHLYFYWYRQILGQKVEFLVSFYNNEISEKSEIFDDQFSVERPDGSNFTLKIRSTKLEDSAMYFCASTQGDNSPLHFGNGTRLTVT.

This chain links TRBV29-1 with TRBJ1-3; 9 nucleotides agree with TRBD1. This CDR3 has 15 amino acids. The germline V gene has CDR1 SQVTM and CDR2 ANQGSEA. V lost 7 bases and J lost 2; bases outside the gene matches: 9. CDR3 coding DNA: TGCAGCGCCCCGGGACAGGGCGAAGCTGGAAACACCATATATTTT. Translation: CSAPGQGEAGNTIYF.

This clone was recorded only once. The rearrangement joins TRBV5-6 to TRBJ2-3; D possibly corresponds to TRBD2 (6 bases). The germline CDR1 and CDR2 sequences are SGHDT and YYEEEE. The CDR3 contains 16 residues. V lost 4 bases to trimming and J lost 2 bases, with 17 bases between them. The CDR3 bases are TGTGCCAGCAGCACTTTCCCGGGACTTCTCACAGATACGCAGTATTTT. Residues: CASSTFPGLLTDTQYF. The entire variable domain, with the rest obtained from reference TRBV5-6 and TRBJ2-3, is as follows: DAGVTQSPTHLIKTRGQQVTLRCSPKSGHDTVSWYQQALGQGPQFIFQYYEEEERQRGNFPDRFSGHQFPNYSSELNVNALLLGDSALYLCASSTFPGLLTDTQYFGPGTRLTVL.

The genes are TRBV5-1 and TRBJ2-5, with 10 bases matching TRBD2. V lost 4 bases, J lost 3 bases, and 9 bases stayed unmatched. Per germline, CDR1 SGHRS and CDR2 YFSETQ. The CDR3 has 16 residues. The chain's CDR3 is CASSPTPGTSEETQYF. CDR3 bases: TGCGCCAGCAGCCCCACGCCAGGGACTAGCGAAGAGACCCAGTACTTC.

V gene TRBV27 combines with J gene TRBJ1-5, with D perhaps TRBD1 (6 bases). From germline, CDR1 is MNHEY and CDR2 SMNVEV (reference sequence). The V gene lost 6 bases and the J gene lost 0 bases, with 18 bases spanning the gap. This CDR3 has 17 amino acids. The CDR3 DNA sequence: TGTGCCAGCAGAGCTCGGACAGCAGAATATAGCAATCAGCCCCAGCATTTT. Residues: CASRARTAEYSNQPQHF.